This paragraph reports one T cell receptor (beta chain). The source of the sample is a study of T cells in tuberculosis. The method was immunoSEQ multiplex PCR; TCRdb's version includes in-frame clones alone and lacks a portion of them. The top ten hold 3% to 4% of the sample, which has roughly 40,000 clones, roughly 96% seen once. V lost 0 bases, J lost 5 bases, and 14 bases lay in between. The CDR3 runs to 15 residues. Germline V gene data show CDR1 as SGHRS and CDR2 as YFSETQ. The chain joins TRBV5-1 to TRBJ2-5; D ambiguous. Specimen: PBMCs. The clonotype was recovered from a donor aged 5 to 30 with latent tuberculosis or without tuberculosis infection. The CDR3 loop reads CASSLVGPTEETQYF. The CDR3 nucleotides read TGCGCCAGCAGCTTGGTTGGCCCAACGGAGGAGACCCAGTACTTC.